This section outlines one TCR beta chain sequence together with its context. This clonotype was recorded many times. Its antigen is not yet known. Within one base of it there is no much larger clone, and no base qualities were kept. V sheds 6 bases and J sheds 4 bases, leaving 10 bases between their ends. Taken from the germline V gene, the CDR1 and CDR2 loops are SNHLY and FYNNEI. The CDR3 contains 12 residues, cysteine and phenylalanine counted. Only CDR3 DNA is held: 36 bases, read in frame from base 1. The sample belongs to a study of CD8+CD57+ T cells in acquired aplastic anemia (dated by TCRdb to 2016 to 2019). About the full investigation: On average, sorted CD4+ and CD8+ cells yielded around 3.5 ug of extracted DNA, with a range of about 0.18 to 27.4 ug. An average of approximately 10 million reads for CD4+ cells and 12 million or so reads for CD8+ cells was obtained from healthy donor samples. Overall results and qualifications from the work: Around 30 CD8+ CDR3 sequences were shared between patients and controls but appeared highly expressed in patients and within their immunodominant clones. No significant difference in CD8+ Simpson's diversity was found between patients and healthy controls (P=0.060).

TCR repertoires of sorted CD4+ and CD8+ blood T cells from severe aplastic anemia patients and healthy subjects were deep-sequenced in the study. Ficoll-Paque density gradient centrifugation was used to isolate peripheral blood mononuclear cells. Before DNA extraction, CD4+ and CD8+ T cells were sorted with FACS or magnetic beads. Genomic DNA was used as template for profiling of TCR beta VDJ combinations and CDR3 sequences. An Illumina HiSeq 2000 was the platform used for TCR repertoire sequencing. Per the authors' processing: Repertoires were assessed using TRBV/TRBJ rearrangement plots, CDR3 size and DJ length profiles, and Simpson's diversity index. Whichever DNA sequence was most abundant in the deep sequencing data was defined as the immunodominant clone. CDR3 amino acid sequences were checked for sharing across subjects and were also compared against the VDJdb database and published repertoires. The public sequencing data were trimmed at Q25 with fastp and processed into clonotypes with MiXCR by TCRdb, which kept only in-frame beta chains. When rows share a CDR3 protein, they turn into one entry using the most common DNA and genes. The V and J calls here are based on TCRdb, not the publication. Present in this sample are some 190,000 distinct CDR3 sequences, about 53% of which were seen just once. The ten top clones hold 15% to 20% of the sample.

The receptor's source is a human donor in good health, serving as a control. The sample consisted of sorted CD4+, CD8+, or CD8+CD57+ T cells (not recorded which) from PBMCs. The rearranged chain carries TRBV2 and TRBJ2-7; 6 matching bases give a weak D call of TRBD1. The CDR3 region has the sequence CASRGRGYEQYF. The DNA sequence is TGTGCCAGCAGGGGCAGGGGTTACGAGCAGTACTTC.